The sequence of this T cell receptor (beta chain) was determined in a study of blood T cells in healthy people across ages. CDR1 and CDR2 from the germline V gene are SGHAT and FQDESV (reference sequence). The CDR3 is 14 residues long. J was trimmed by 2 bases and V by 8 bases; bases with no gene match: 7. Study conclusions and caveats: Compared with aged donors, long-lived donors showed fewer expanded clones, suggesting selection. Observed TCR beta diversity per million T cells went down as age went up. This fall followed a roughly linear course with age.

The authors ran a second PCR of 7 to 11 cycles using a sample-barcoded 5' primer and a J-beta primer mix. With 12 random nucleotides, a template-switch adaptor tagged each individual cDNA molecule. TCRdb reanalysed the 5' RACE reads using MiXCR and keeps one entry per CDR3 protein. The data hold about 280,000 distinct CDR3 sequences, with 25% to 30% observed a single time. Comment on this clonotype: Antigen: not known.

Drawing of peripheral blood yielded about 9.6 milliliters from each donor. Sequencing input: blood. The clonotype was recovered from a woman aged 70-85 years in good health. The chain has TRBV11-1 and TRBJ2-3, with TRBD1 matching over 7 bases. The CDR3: CASVRQGPTDTQYF. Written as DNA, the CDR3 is TGTGCCAGCGTACGACAGGGACCCACAGATACGCAGTATTTT.